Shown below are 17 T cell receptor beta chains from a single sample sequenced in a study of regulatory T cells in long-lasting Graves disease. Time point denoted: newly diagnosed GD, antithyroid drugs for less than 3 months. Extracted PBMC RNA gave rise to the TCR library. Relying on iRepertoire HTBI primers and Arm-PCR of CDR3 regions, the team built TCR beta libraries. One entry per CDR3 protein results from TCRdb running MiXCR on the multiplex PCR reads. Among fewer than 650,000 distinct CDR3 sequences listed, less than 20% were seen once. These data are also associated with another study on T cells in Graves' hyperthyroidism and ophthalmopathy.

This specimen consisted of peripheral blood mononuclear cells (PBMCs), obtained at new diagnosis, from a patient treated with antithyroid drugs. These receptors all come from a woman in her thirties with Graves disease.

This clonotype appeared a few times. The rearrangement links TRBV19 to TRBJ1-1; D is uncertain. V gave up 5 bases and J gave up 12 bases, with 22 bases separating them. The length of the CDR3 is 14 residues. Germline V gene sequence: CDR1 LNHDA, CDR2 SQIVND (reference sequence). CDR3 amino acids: CASSGLTQVQVPFF. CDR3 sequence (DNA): TGTGCCAGTAGTGGACTTACTCAGGTGCAGGTTCCTTTCTTT.

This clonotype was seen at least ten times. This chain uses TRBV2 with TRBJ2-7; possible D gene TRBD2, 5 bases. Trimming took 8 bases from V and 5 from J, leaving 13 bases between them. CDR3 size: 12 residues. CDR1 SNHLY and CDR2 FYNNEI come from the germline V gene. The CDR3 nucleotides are TGTGCCAGCGGACTTATGACGGACGAGCAGTACTTC. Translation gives CASGLMTDEQYF.

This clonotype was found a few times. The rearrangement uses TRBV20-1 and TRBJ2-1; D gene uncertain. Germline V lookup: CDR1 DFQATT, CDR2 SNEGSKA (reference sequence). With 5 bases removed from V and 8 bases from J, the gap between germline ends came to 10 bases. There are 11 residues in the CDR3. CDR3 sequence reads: CSAGLGYEQFF. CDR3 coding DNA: TGCAGTGCTGGGCTAGGGTATGAGCAGTTCTTC.

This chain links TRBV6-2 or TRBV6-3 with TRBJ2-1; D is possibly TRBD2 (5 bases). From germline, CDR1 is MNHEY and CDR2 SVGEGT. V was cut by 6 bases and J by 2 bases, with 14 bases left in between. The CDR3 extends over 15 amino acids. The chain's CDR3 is CASRLMGSAYNEQFF. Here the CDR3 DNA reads TGTGCCAGCAGGCTCATGGGGAGTGCCTACAATGAGCAGTTCTTC.

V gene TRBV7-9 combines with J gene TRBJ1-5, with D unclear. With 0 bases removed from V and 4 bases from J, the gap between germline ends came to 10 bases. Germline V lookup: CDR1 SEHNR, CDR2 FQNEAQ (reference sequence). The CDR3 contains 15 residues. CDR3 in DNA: TGTGCCAGCAGCTTAGCGCGAGCACAGAATCAGCCCCAGCATTTT. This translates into CASSLARAQNQPQHF.

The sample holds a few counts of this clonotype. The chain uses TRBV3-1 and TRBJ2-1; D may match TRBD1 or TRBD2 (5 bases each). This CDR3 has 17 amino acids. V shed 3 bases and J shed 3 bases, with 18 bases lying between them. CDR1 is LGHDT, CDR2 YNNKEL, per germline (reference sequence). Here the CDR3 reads CASSQGLGVNDYNEQFF. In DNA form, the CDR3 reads TGTGCCAGCAGCCAGGGCTTGGGGGTTAATGACTACAATGAGCAGTTCTTC.

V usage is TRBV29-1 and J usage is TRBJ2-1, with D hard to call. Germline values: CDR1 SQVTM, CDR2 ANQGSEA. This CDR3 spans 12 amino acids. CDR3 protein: CVVRGPSNEQFF. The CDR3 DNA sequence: TGCGTAGTTCGAGGCCCGTCGAATGAGCAGTTCTTC.

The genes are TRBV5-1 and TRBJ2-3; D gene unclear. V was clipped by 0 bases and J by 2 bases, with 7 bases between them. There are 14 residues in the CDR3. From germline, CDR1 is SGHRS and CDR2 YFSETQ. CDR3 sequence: CASSLGQNTDTQYF. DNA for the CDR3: TGCGCCAGCAGCTTGGGCCAGAACACAGATACGCAGTATTTT.

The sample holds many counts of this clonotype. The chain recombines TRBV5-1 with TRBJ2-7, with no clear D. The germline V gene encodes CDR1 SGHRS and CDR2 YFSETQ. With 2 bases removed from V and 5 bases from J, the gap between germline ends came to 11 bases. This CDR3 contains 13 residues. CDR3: CASSLTLQDEQYF. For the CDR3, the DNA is TGCGCCAGCAGCTTAACCTTACAAGACGAGCAGTACTTC.

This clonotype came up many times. CDR3 DNA sequence: TGCAGTGCTAGGTGGGGACGCACGGACAATGAGCAGTTCTTC. Translation: CSARWGRTDNEQFF. The gene calls are TRBV20-1 and TRBJ2-1, with D perhaps matching TRBD1 or TRBD2 (5 bases each). V shed 3 bases and J shed 5 bases, with 14 bases lying between them. The CDR3 is 14 residues long. CDR1 and CDR2 from the germline V gene are DFQATT and SNEGSKA (reference sequence).

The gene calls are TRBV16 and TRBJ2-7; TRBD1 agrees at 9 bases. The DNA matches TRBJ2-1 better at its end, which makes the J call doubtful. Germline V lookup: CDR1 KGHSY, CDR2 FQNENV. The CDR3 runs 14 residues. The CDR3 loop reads CASSLGTGYHEQFF. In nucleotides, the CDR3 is TGTGCCAGCAGCCTAGGGACAGGGTACCATGAGCAGTTCTTC.

The DNA for the CDR3 is TGTGCCAGCAGCTTAGAGGCTGGCAGATCCTACGAGCAGTACTTC. Translated, it gives CASSLEAGRSYEQYF. V is TRBV11-3 and J is TRBJ2-7; no reliable D call. The CDR3 is 15 residues long. Germline loops: CDR1 SGHNT, CDR2 YENEEA. The V and J ends lost 0 bases and 1 base respectively, with 10 bases between them.

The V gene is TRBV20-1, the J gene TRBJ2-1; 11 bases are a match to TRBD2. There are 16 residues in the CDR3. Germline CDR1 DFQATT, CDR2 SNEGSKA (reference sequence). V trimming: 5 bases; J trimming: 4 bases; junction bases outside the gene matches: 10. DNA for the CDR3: TGCAGTGCTCTCATTATAGCGGGAGGGCCTTACAATGAGCAGTTCTTC. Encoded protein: CSALIIAGGPYNEQFF.

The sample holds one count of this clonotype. In nucleotides, the CDR3 is TGTGCCAGCAGCATTGGACAGGGTTCGTTCCTCGAGCAGTACTTC. Translating it yields CASSIGQGSFLEQYF. This chain uses TRBV5-4 with TRBJ2-7, with 8 bases identical to TRBD1. The CDR3 length is 15 residues. CDR1 is SGHNT and CDR2 is YYREEE in the germline V gene (reference sequence). Trimming took 4 bases from V and 6 from J; bases not matched to a gene: 12.

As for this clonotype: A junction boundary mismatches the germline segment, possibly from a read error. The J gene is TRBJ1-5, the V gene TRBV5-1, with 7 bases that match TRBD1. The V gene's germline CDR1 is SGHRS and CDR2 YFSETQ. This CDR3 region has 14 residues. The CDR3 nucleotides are TGTGCCAGCAGCGTGGGACAGCTCAATCAGCCCCAGCATTTT. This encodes CASSVGQLNQPQHF.

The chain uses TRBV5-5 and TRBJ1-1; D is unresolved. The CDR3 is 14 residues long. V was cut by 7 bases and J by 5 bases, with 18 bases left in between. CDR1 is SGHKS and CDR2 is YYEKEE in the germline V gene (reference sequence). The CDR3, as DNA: TGTGCCAGCCACCCGTTAGTAGGGAAGACTGAAGCTTTCTTT. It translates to CASHPLVGKTEAFF.

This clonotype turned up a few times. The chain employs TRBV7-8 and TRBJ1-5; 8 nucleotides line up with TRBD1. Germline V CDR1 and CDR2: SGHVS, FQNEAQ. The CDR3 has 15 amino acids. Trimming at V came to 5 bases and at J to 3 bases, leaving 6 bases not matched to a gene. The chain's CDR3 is CASSPGQGTNQPQHF. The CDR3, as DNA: TGTGCCAGCAGCCCCGGACAGGGCACCAATCAGCCCCAGCATTTT.